These 9 T cell receptor beta chains were all obtained from the same sample, sequenced in a study of radiation and T cells in renal cell carcinoma. As for time point: blood 4 weeks post-SBRT, at nephrectomy. Treatment here: 15 Gy SBRT to primary tumor, nephrectomy 4 weeks later. Clones were sequenced by immunoSEQ multiplex PCR, and TCRdb holds only the in-frame ones, with some missing. Here the sample spans tens of thousands of clones, 70% to 90% being singletons. The sample here was blood, taken from a patient whose treatment included radiotherapy and nephrectomy. These TCRs come from a woman aged 55-69 years with renal cell carcinoma.

The rearrangement joins TRBV6-5 to TRBJ1-6, with 7 positions matching TRBD1. This CDR3 comprises 14 residues. Trimming removed 6 bases from V and 5 bases from J; junction bases left unmatched: 4. Germline V gene sequence: CDR1 MNHEY, CDR2 SVGAGI. The CDR3 region is CASRPGTDNSPLHF. CDR3 DNA sequence: TGTGCCAGCAGACCTGGGACAGATAATTCACCCCTCCACTTT.

The V call is TRBV28, the J call TRBJ1-2; D call uncertain. V lost 8 bases to trimming and J lost 7 bases, with 8 bases between them. The CDR3 contains 10 residues. Germline V gene data show CDR1 as MDHEN and CDR2 as SYDVKM. The CDR3 sequence is CASGRRGYTF. DNA for the CDR3: TGTGCCAGCGGACGGCGTGGCTACACCTTC.

The V call is TRBV7-2, the J call TRBJ2-2, with TRBD2 as a possible D gene (5 bases). The CDR3 is 15 amino acids. The germline V and J ends were trimmed by 5 bases and 5 bases, with 15 bases remaining between them. Germline V lookup: CDR1 SGHTA, CDR2 FQGNSA. The CDR3 is CASSPRDGRTGELFF. CDR3 nucleotides: TGTGCCAGCAGCCCGAGGGATGGGCGGACCGGGGAGCTGTTTTTT.

The chain links TRBV29-1 to TRBJ2-1, with D possibly being TRBD2 (6 bases). From germline, CDR1 is SQVTM and CDR2 ANQGSEA. V was pared by 5 bases and J by 1 base, with 6 bases between. This CDR3 has 12 amino acids. CDR3 region: CSVSGSYNEQFF. The CDR3 DNA reads as TGCAGCGTTAGCGGGTCCTACAATGAGCAGTTCTTC.

The chain links TRBV7-9 to TRBJ2-7; 10 positions match TRBD1. The V segment lost 8 bases and the J segment 5 bases; nucleotides outside the gene matches: 12. There are 15 residues in the CDR3. Germline V gives CDR1 SEHNR, CDR2 FQNEAQ (reference sequence). The CDR3 here is CASGRGQGVSDEQYF. CDR3 bases: TGTGCCAGCGGTCGAGGACAGGGGGTTTCGGACGAGCAGTACTTC. The whole variable domain, filled in from reference TRBV7-9 and TRBJ2-7, reads DTGVSQNPRHKITKRGQNVTFRCDPISEHNRLYWYRQTLGQGPEFLTYFQNEAQLEKSRLLSDRFSAERPKGSFSTLEIQRTEQGDSAMYLCASGRGQGVSDEQYFGPGTRLTVT.

The rearrangement uses TRBV4-2 and TRBJ1-1; D unresolved. CDR1 is LGHNA and CDR2 is YNFKEQ in the germline V gene. The CDR3 extends over 15 amino acids. Between the trimmed V and J ends, which lost 0 bases and 1 base, there was a span of 9 bases. CDR3 nucleotides: TGTGCCAGCAGCCAAGACCGCACGTCGAACACTGAAGCTTTCTTT. Amino acids: CASSQDRTSNTEAFF.

This clone is a singleton in its sample. The chain links TRBV28 to TRBJ2-1; 8 bases line up with TRBD1. J was trimmed by 9 bases and V by 5 bases; bases with no gene match: 15. Germline V gene data show CDR1 as MDHEN and CDR2 as SYDVKM. The CDR3 loop spans 16 amino acids. As DNA, the CDR3 is TGTGCCAGCAGTCCCAGGACAGGGAGGTTGGAGAGTGAGCAGTTCTTC. Its translation: CASSPRTGRLESEQFF.

The sample holds one count of this clone. This sequence joins TRBV6-1 and TRBJ1-2, with a weak D call TRBD1 (6 bases). The CDR3 has 13 residues. Trimming removed 6 bases from V and 1 base from J, with 9 bases in between. CDR1 is MNHNS and CDR2 is SASEGT in the germline V gene. Here the CDR3 reads CASSLDSNYGYTF. Written as DNA, the CDR3 is TGTGCCAGCAGCCTGGACAGTAACTATGGCTACACCTTC.

V is TRBV6-1 and J is TRBJ2-1; 9 bases map to TRBD1. The CDR3 is 15 amino acids. The germline V gene has CDR1 MNHNS and CDR2 SASEGT. V shed 6 bases and J 9 bases; nucleotides not matched to a gene: 12. CDR3 DNA: TGTGCCAGCAGAGGTAAAGGGACAGGGAGTGGTGAGCAGTTCTTC. The encoded protein is CASRGKGTGSGEQFF.